This TCR beta chain appears in the sequencing data of a study of cytomegalovirus exposure and HLA in healthy donors (dated by TCRdb to 2015 to 2018). Regarding the research as a whole: In an earlier analysis of some 550 of the donors, approximately 260 Gb of sequence data and 100 million or so unique TCR beta sequences from about 190 million T cells were reported. In the later analysis, no new phenotypic data were used to find candidate immune exposures; instead, reliance was placed on TCR beta sequences and their occurrence across donors. Donor age, sex, ethnicity and CMV serostatus were compiled alongside the repertoire data. Roughly 320 gigabases of sequencing data and approximately 92 million unique TCR sequences made up an early release that covered 640 HLA-typed donors. A separate validation cohort of 100 to 150 different subjects was used in addition to the 666-subject first cohort. The genetic ancestry cluster associated with self-reported Caucasian donors included 80% to 90% of the 300 to 400 genotyped donors. In a later analysis, previously published TCR beta repertoires from 666 donors were re-analyzed and high-resolution HLA genotyping was added so that TCR occurrence patterns could be studied. The study used immunosequencing to profile the T cell repertoires of around 600 subjects and linked those repertoires to cytomegalovirus serostatus. A handful of DR-DQ haplotypes were handled as single units for association and clustering because linkage in the cohort was strong. A later genetic analysis used genome-wide SNP genotypes for about 65% of the roughly 700 donors, treating that subset as a discovery cohort. The study aimed to test whether cataloging public T cell receptors could reveal signatures of past pathogen exposure. High-throughput TCR immunosequencing, statistical association of individual TCRs with disease status, and machine learning were combined to predict cytomegalovirus infection status. On average, roughly 250,000 unique TCR beta nucleotide sequences were sequenced per donor among a few hundred genotyped donors of the cohort, with roughly 20% of those sequences being non-productive. To decide whether each TCR beta V gene segment behaved as functional or pseudogenic, an earlier analysis of nearly 600 of the donors relied on high-throughput TCR beta sequencing. Typing coverage differed by locus: A, B, C, DRB1 and DQB1 were typed in about 629-630 donors, DQA1 in roughly 500, DPA1 in approximately 600, and DPB1 in 400 to 490. Every discovery cohort repertoire had been produced on one sequencing platform. Class I and class II HLA loci were covered by the typing at four-digit resolution.

Study-level results and caveats: It was suggested by the authors that the approach could potentially be generalized to other disease states and immunological phenotypes. This cohort had only TCR beta chains sequenced, and the lack of alpha or paired-chain data limited which features could be detected. A further reported finding was that TCR beta sequences accurately predicted the HLA-A and HLA-B alleles for most subjects in the first cohort. A group of highly shared sequence variants was considered likely to be a technical artifact of the sequencing pipeline. Broadly in line with IMGT annotations, most TCR beta V segments showed up in productive rearrangements about 90% or about 30% of the time in an earlier analysis of some 590 of the donors. Sequencing depth was assumed to be roughly uniform across donors in the presence/absence analyses, though that assumption may not hold. At a false discovery rate of 0.05, a later analysis linked under 20,000 TCR beta sequences to specific HLA alleles. In a later analysis, HLA-associated TCR beta chains were found to be more clonally expanded and to have lower generation probabilities than equally common non-associated chains. Most CMV-associated TCR beta chains appeared to be HLA-restricted in a later analysis, and the HLA associations seemed to be driven largely by CMV exposure. The classifier was reported to diagnose cytomegalovirus status with high specificity and sensitivity in both the original and validation cohorts. In a later analysis, TCR association rates were found to vary across HLA loci, with the most associated TCRs seen for DRB1 alleles and the fewest for HLA-C alleles. A later genetic analysis associated a missense DCLRE1C variant with V-gene and J-gene trimming of TCR beta chains, and an independent cohort replicated the association. Most TCR sequences were seen in very few donors, while some public TCRs were found in many individuals. Three of the identified cytomegalovirus-associated TCR beta chains were confirmed in vitro to be specific for cytomegalovirus antigens. HLA typing was unavailable for some donors at each locus, so association tests used only the typed subset. According to a later analysis, parvovirus B19, influenza, CMV and Epstein-Barr virus appeared linked to several top co-occurrence clusters. In the study, about 150 TCR beta chains were listed as associated with cytomegalovirus. When HLA alleles, especially DR and DQ, strongly co-occurred, TCR associations were difficult to assign to individual alleles. Immune exposure information for the cohort was limited to CMV serostatus. The earlier analysis of about 600 of the donors excluded seventeen rarely observed V segments, including chromosome 9 orphons, because counts were too low. Linkage disequilibrium might explain the correlated functional status among segregating V segments, but an unknown experimental factor could not be ruled out. In a later genetic analysis, fewer N-insertions in productive TCRs were reported among donors in an Asian-associated ancestry cluster than the roughly 700-donor mean.

In total, approximately 610 healthy bone marrow donors made up the cohort. At the time of sampling, every cohort member was nominally healthy, though immune exposures that went unrecorded were likely present. The donor was CMV seronegative and belonged to the group of 352 seronegative cohort members. A peripheral blood sample was collected from each donor, and TCR beta sequencing was performed on peripheral blood mononuclear cells. Genomic DNA was extracted from the blood cell samples with the Qiagen DNeasy Blood Extraction Kit. In its sample, this clone was seen a few times. This clone's antigen is unknown. Nothing much larger sits one base from this clone, and base qualities are not available. Libraries came from the immunoSEQ multiplex PCR assay. The multiplex PCR relied on a mix of 60 forward primers for TCR Vbeta segments and 13 reverse primers for TCR Jbeta segments. A multiplex PCR assay on genomic DNA amplified the CDR3 region of rearranged TCR beta genes. The Illumina HiSeq System was used to sequence the amplified TCR beta libraries as 87-base-pair reads. In the paper's pipeline: A later analysis counted about 82 million unique TCR beta chains across the 670 or so repertoires, and around 9.9 million of these chains were shared by at least two donors. Raw reads were error-corrected and collapsed into unique sequences by a nearest-neighbor algorithm in which closely related sequences were merged to remove PCR and sequencing errors. Alignment of CDR3 sequences to IMGT reference sequences was used to assign V, D and J gene segments. Each retained sequence needed at least a six-nucleotide match to both a V gene segment and a J gene segment. Rearrangements were classified as productive when the CDR3 lacked stop codons and remained in frame with V and J, and all other rearrangements were classified as non-productive. CDR3 was defined by IMGT convention, running from the second conserved V-encoded cysteine to the conserved J-encoded phenylalanine. Sequences without an unambiguous match to a single V gene segment were excluded from the earlier analysis of 450 to 750 of the donors. An earlier analysis of 500 to 700 of the donors classified V segments as functional when productive rearrangements were above 56.7% and as segregating when the standard deviation between donors was above 5%. A statistical classification framework was developed to diagnose cytomegalovirus status using the catalog of TCR beta chain sequences. V and J gene assignment, in a later analysis, came from comparing TCR nucleotide sequences with IMGT/GENE-DB human TR gene sequences. A later analysis assigned CDR3 sequences and most-parsimonious VDJ recombination scenarios with the TCRdist pipeline. In a later analysis, each TCR beta chain was defined by its CDR3 amino acid sequence together with its V-gene family, and reads lacking a unique V-gene family were excluded. As a way to deal with suspected cross-contamination and a sequencing artifact, a later analysis dropped 450 to 700 nucleotide sequences that were highly shared and had low generation probability. In a later analysis, a clonal expansion index was calculated for each public chain from normalized within-repertoire ranks of inferred template counts. In a later analysis, generation probabilities were computed with a VDJ recombination model fitted to out-of-frame rearrangements, and the resulting probabilities were checked against IGoR. In a later analysis, hypergeometric tests were used to score TCR-TCR, TCR-HLA and TCR-CMV co-occurrence, with a repertoire-size bias correction applied to TCR pairs. In a later analysis, false discovery rates were estimated by permuting HLA or CMV assignments 20 times. In a later analysis, co-occurring TCRs were grouped using DBSCAN, with TCRdist sequence similarity added in when clustering inside HLA-allele-positive subsets. Co-occurrence clustering excluded repertoires with fewer than 30,000 or more than 120,000 public chains, plus five with anomalous nucleotide sharing. The table was pulled from immuneACCESS by TCRdb, which kept in-frame rearrangements only. Such tables lose some clones; where checked, under half of the loss comes from unresolved V genes, and the rest has no known cause. The V and J calls and the clone size are those of that table, but D and trimming were determined from the DNA. The sample data list 110,000 to 150,000 clones, and roughly 77% of these were observed just once. The ten largest make up more than 3% of the sample.

The clonotype originates from a female donor in good health and CMV-seronegative. What was sequenced was PBMCs.

The CDR3 in this case is CASRWGGTYGYTF. The nucleotide sequence is given as TGTGCCAGCAGATGGGGAGGGACGTATGGCTACACCTTC. The chain couples TRBV11-2 to TRBJ1-2; the D region possibly corresponds to TRBD1 (5 bases align). Deletion took 6 bases off V and 5 bases off J, with a span of 13 bases between the germline ends. The CDR3 contains 13 residues, cysteine and phenylalanine counted. Only the CDR3 portion is preserved as DNA: 39 bases, with reading frame beginning at the first base. CDR1 and CDR2 are read off the germline V gene as SGHAT and FQNNGV. Reference TRBV11-2 and TRBJ1-2 proteins supply the regions before and after the CDR3; the full variable domain is: EAGVAQSPRYKIIEKRQSVAFWCNPISGHATLYWYQQILGQGPKLLIQFQNNGVVDDSQLPKDRFSAERLKGVDSTLKIQPAKLEDSAVYLCASRWGGTYGYTFGSGTRLTVV.